Presented here are 10 T cell receptor beta chains from one specimen sequenced in a study of blood T cells in healthy people across ages. Using a J-beta primer mix together with a sample-barcoded 5' primer, a second PCR was run for about 6 to 11 cycles. MiXCR, applied by TCRdb to the 5' RACE reads, yields one record per CDR3 protein. Of 1.5 million to 2 million distinct CDR3 sequences in the sample, approximately 32% are singletons; the top ten hold around 11%. What was sequenced was blood. The receptors originated from a woman in her twenties or thirties in good health.

The rearrangement uses TRBV11-2 and TRBJ2-2; no clear D. CDR3 length equals 12 residues. CDR1 and CDR2 from the germline V gene are SGHAT and FQNNGV. The V and J ends lost 3 bases and 7 bases respectively, with 6 bases between them. CDR3 amino acids: CASSFFGGELFF. As DNA, the CDR3 is TGTGCCAGCAGCTTTTTTGGCGGGGAGCTGTTTTTT.

This clonotype has just a few counts. J is TRBJ2-7 and V is TRBV27; 10 nucleotides line up with TRBD1. Germline CDR1 reads MNHEY; CDR2 reads SMNVEV (reference sequence). This CDR3 has 13 amino acids. V gave up 3 bases and J gave up 7 bases; unmatched junction bases: 3. In nucleotides, the CDR3 is TGTGCCAGCAGTTTCGACAGGGGGCAGGAGCAGTACTTC. Its translation is CASSFDRGQEQYF.

This clonotype was counted at least ten times. The V gene is TRBV6-1, the J gene TRBJ2-3; no reliable D call. CDR3 length: 13 amino acids. Germline loops: CDR1 MNHNS, CDR2 SASEGT. Trimming removed 2 bases at V and 4 bases at J, with 7 bases between. DNA for the CDR3: TGTGCCAGCAGTGAACCAGGCGCAGATACGCAGTATTTT. Encoded protein: CASSEPGADTQYF.

This clonotype was recorded a few times. At one end the junction does not follow the germline gene, possibly because of a read error. The CDR3 loop is CASSSSGREHTDAQYF. Written as DNA, the CDR3 is TGTGCCAGCAGCTCTAGCGGGAGGGAACACACAGATGCGCAGTATTTT. This chain joins TRBV7-8 and TRBJ2-3; TRBD2 agrees at 12 bases. This CDR3 comprises 16 residues. In germline, CDR1 is SGHVS, CDR2 FQNEAQ.

In DNA, the CDR3 is TGCAGTGCTGGAAACAGGGGACAGGACACAGATACGCAGTATTTT. Translated: CSAGNRGQDTDTQYF. The chain links TRBV20-1 to TRBJ2-3, with TRBD1 identical over 8 bases. The germline CDR1 and CDR2 sequences are DFQATT and SNEGSKA (reference sequence). The CDR3 loop spans 15 amino acids. Germline trimming cut 5 bases from V and 2 bases from J; bases unmatched to any gene: 9.

The sample holds a few counts of this clonotype. The J gene is TRBJ2-7, the V gene TRBV11-2; D is possibly TRBD2 (5 bases). The germline V gene has CDR1 SGHAT and CDR2 FQNNGV. Between the trimmed V and J ends, which lost 2 bases and 1 base, there was a span of 9 bases. CDR3 length: 14 residues. CDR3 bases: TGTGCCAGCAGCTTATTTACTAGTTCCTACGAGCAGTACTTC. Residues: CASSLFTSSYEQYF.

The chain joins TRBV6-1 to TRBJ2-7; 10 bases agree with TRBD1. Unmatched junction bases numbered 10, after V lost 2 bases and J lost 9 bases. CDR3 length: 15 residues. The germline V gene encodes CDR1 MNHNS and CDR2 SASEGT. The CDR3 coding sequence is TGTGCCAGCAGTGAAATCGGGACAGGGGTAACCGGGCAGTACTTC. Its translation is CASSEIGTGVTGQYF.

This clonotype was seen only a few times. V is TRBV2 and J is TRBJ2-4, with 13 positions matching TRBD2. Trimming at V came to 5 bases and at J to 2 bases, leaving 15 bases not matched to a gene. Germline assignment: CDR1 SNHLY and CDR2 FYNNEI. The CDR3 contains 20 residues. The CDR3 DNA sequence: TGTGCCAGCAGTCCCCGCGGACTAGCGGGGGCTAAACTGTCCAAAAACATTCAGTACTTC. Residues: CASSPRGLAGAKLSKNIQYF.

This clonotype was counted only a few times. The chain joins TRBV27 to TRBJ2-6; a weak D match, TRBD1 (5 bases). V was pared by 5 bases and J by 0 bases, with 17 bases between. CDR1 is MNHEY, CDR2 SMNVEV, per germline (reference sequence). The CDR3 has 18 amino acids. The CDR3 reads CASSTTRQIRSGANVLTF. CDR3 DNA: TGTGCCAGCAGTACAACCAGACAGATACGCTCTGGGGCCAACGTCCTGACTTTC. Full variable domain (missing parts from reference TRBV27 and TRBJ2-6): EAQVTQNPRYLITVTGKKLTVTCSQNMNHEYMSWYRQDPGLGLRQIYYSMNVEVTDKGDVPEGYKVSRKEKRNFPLILESPSPNQTSLYFCASSTTRQIRSGANVLTFGAGSRLTVL.

The chain is built from TRBV5-4 and TRBJ1-5; no clear D. The germline gives CDR1 SGHNT, CDR2 YYREEE (reference sequence). Trimming stripped 0 bases from V and 7 bases from J, with 14 bases between. This CDR3 spans 15 amino acids. The CDR3 region is CASSLGREEGQPQHF. The CDR3 DNA sequence: TGTGCCAGCAGCTTGGGAAGGGAGGAAGGGCAGCCCCAGCATTTT.